These T cell receptor beta chains were read from a single sample in a study of cytomegalovirus exposure and HLA in healthy donors. Sequencing used immunoSEQ multiplex PCR; TCRdb keeps in-frame clones, though not all of them. Altogether about 170,000 clones are present, roughly 80% being singletons, with the ten largest covering about 2.9%. The sample comprised PBMCs. The origin of the receptors is a female donor in good health and CMV-seronegative. Both conserved end residues are part of each CDR3. A D gene is named only where the DNA matches it firmly.

d_call j_call v_call cdr3_aa cdr3_nt
TRBD2 TRBJ2-5 TRBV9 CASSTGLAGMETQYF TGTGCCAGCAGCACGGGACTAGCGGGGATGGAGACCCAGTACTTC
NA TRBJ2-7 TRBV11-2 CASSLLAYEQYF TGTGCCAGCAGCTTATTAGCCTACGAGCAGTACTTC
NA TRBJ1-5 TRBV4-1 CASSQDLEGFWQPQHF TGCGCCAGCAGCCAAGATTTAGAGGGTTTCTGGCAGCCCCAGCATTTT
TRBD1 TRBJ1-1 TRBV29-1 CSVESTGTTEAFF TGCAGCGTTGAATCGACAGGGACCACTGAAGCTTTCTTT
TRBD1 TRBJ2-2 TRBV10-3 CAISEGQGHTGELFF TGTGCCATCAGTGAAGGACAGGGTCACACCGGGGAGCTGTTTTTT
NA TRBJ1-6 TRBV6-6 CASSYPTSSYNSPLHF TGTGCCAGCAGTTACCCCACTAGCTCCTATAATTCACCCCTCCACTTT
NA TRBJ2-1 TRBV6-5 CASTPGNNEQFF TGTGCCAGCACGCCAGGGAACAATGAGCAGTTCTTC
TRBD2 TRBJ2-3 TRBV2 CASRQGLAGGSTQYF TGTGCCAGCAGACAAGGACTAGCGGGTGGGAGTACGCAGTATTTT
NA TRBJ1-3 TRBV2 CASSQGENTIYF TGTGCCAGCAGTCAGGGCGAAAACACCATATATTTT
NA TRBJ1-1 TRBV5-1 CASSLAATSEAFF TGCGCCAGCAGCTTGGCGGCGACATCCGAAGCTTTCTTT
TRBD1 TRBJ2-3 TRBV9 CASSPWDSYTDTQYF TGTGCCAGCAGCCCCTGGGACAGTTACACAGATACGCAGTATTTT
NA TRBJ1-4 TRBV30 CAWSVRDVDREKLFF TGTGCCTGGAGTGTCCGGGATGTCGACCGCGAAAAACTGTTTTTT
NA TRBJ2-5 TRBV11-1 CASSLVSAEQETQYF TGTGCCAGCAGCTTAGTTAGTGCGGAGCAAGAGACCCAGTACTTC